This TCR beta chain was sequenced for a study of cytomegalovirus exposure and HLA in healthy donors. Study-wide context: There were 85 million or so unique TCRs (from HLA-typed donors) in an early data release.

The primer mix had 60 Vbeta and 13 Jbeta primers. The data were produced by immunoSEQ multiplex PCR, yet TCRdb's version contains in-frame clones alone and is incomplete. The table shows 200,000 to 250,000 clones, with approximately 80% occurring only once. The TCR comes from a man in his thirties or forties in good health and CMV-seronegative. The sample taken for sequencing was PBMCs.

The CDR3 here is CASSLKEAFYEQYF. The CDR3 nucleotides read TGCGCCAGCAGCCTCAAAGAGGCCTTTTACGAGCAGTACTTC. The chain employs TRBV4-1 and TRBJ2-7; D is undetermined. This CDR3 region has 14 residues. Germline V gene data show CDR1 as MGHRA and CDR2 as YSYEKL. Deletions cut 4 bases from V and 4 bases from J, with 14 bases between.